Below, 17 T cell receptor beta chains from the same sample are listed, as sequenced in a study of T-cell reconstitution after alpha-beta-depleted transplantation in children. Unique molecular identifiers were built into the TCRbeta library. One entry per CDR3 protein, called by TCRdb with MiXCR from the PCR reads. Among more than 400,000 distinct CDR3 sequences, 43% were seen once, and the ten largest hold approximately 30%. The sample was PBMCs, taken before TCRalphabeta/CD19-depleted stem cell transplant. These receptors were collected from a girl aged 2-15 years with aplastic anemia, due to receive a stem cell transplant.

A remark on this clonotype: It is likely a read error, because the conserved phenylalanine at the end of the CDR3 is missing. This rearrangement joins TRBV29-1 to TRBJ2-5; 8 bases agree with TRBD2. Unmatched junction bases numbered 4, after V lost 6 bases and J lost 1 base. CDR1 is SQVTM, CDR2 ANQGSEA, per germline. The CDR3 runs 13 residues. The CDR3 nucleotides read TGCAGCGTCGGGGGGGCACTCCAAGAGACCCAGTACTTG. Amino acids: CSVGGALQETQYL.

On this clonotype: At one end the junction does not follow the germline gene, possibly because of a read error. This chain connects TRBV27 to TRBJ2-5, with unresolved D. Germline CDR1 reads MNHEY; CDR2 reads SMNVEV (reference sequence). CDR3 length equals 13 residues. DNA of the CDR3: TGCACCAGCAGCAGAGTCTGTTGGGAGACCCAGTACTTC. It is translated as CTSSRVCWETQYF.

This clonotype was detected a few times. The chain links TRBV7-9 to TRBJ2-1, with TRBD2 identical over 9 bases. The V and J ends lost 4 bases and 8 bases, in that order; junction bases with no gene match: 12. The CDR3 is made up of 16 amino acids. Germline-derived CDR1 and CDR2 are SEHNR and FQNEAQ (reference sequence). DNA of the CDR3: TGTGCCAGCAGCTACCAAGCGGGGGGAAGGGTCGATGAGCAGTTCTTC. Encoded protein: CASSYQAGGRVDEQFF. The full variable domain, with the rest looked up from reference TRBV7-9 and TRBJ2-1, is DTGVSQNPRHKITKRGQNVTFRCDPISEHNRLYWYRQTLGQGPEFLTYFQNEAQLEKSRLLSDRFSAERPKGSFSTLEIQRTEQGDSAMYLCASSYQAGGRVDEQFFGPGTRLTVL.

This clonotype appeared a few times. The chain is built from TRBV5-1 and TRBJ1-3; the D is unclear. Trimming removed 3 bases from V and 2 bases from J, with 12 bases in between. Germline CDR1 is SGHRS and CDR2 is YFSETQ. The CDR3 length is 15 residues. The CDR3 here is CASSSTALTGNTIYF. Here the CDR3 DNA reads TGCGCCAGCAGCTCGACGGCGCTTACTGGAAACACCATATATTTT.

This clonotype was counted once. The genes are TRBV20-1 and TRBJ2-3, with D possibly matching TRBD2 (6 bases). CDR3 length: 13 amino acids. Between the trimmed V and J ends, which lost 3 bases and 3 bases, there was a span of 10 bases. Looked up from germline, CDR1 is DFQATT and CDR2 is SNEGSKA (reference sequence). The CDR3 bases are TGCAGTGCTAGCCGCGGGATTACAGATACGCAGTATTTT. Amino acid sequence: CSASRGITDTQYF.

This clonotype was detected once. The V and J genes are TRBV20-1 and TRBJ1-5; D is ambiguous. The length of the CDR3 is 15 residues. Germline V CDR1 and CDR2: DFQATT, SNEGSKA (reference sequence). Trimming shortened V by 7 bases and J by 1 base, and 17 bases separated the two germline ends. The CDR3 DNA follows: TGCAGTGTTGCAAGAGTAGGGAGGAGCAATCAGCCCCAGCATTTT. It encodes CSVARVGRSNQPQHF.

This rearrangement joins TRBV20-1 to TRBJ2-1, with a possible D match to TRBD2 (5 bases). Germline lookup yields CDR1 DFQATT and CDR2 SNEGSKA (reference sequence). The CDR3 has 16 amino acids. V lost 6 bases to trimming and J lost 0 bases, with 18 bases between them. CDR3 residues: CSAPSPEASSYNEQFF. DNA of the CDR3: TGCAGTGCCCCAAGTCCGGAGGCGAGCTCCTACAATGAGCAGTTCTTC.

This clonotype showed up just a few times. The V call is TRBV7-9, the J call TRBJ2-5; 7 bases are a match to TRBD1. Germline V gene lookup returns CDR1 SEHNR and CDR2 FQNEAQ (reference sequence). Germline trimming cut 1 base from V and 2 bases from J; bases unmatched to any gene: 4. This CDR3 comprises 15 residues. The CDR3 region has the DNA TGTGCCAGCAGCTTAGGGACAGGCGGACAAGAGACCCAGTACTTC. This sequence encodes CASSLGTGGQETQYF.

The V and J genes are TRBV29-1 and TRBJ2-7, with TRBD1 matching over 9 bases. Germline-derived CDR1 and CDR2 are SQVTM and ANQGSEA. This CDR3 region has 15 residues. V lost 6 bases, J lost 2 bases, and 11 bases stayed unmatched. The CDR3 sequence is CSVTPTGGVTYEQYF. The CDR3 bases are TGCAGCGTAACCCCGACAGGGGGGGTAACCTACGAGCAGTACTTC.

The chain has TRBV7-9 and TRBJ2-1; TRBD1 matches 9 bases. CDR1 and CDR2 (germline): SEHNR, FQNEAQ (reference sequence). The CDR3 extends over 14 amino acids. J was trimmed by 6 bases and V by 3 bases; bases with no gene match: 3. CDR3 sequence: CASSLGQGLNEQFF. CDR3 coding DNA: TGTGCCAGCAGCTTGGGACAGGGTCTCAATGAGCAGTTCTTC.

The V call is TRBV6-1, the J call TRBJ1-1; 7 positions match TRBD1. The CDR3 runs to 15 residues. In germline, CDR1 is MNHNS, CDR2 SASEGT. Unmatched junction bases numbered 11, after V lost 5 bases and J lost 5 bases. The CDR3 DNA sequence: TGTGCCAGCAGTCGTCAACCGGGGACAGTGACTGAAGCTTTCTTT. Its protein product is CASSRQPGTVTEAFF.

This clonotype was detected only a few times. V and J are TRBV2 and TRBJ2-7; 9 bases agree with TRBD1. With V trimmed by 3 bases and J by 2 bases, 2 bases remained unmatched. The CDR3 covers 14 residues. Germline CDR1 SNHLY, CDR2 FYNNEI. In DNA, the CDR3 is TGTGCCAGCAGTGAGAGGACAGGGGCCTACGAGCAGTACTTC. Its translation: CASSERTGAYEQYF.

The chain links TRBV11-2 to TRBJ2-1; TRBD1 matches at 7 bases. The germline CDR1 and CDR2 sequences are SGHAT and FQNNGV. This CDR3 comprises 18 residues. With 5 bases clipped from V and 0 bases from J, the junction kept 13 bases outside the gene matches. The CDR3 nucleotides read TGTGCCAGCAGCGCGCCCTTCACGACAGGGAGCTCCTACAATGAGCAGTTCTTC. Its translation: CASSAPFTTGSSYNEQFF.

The CDR3 DNA follows: TGTGCCAGCAGTGACGGCAGGACTACTCCGGGGGAGCTGTTTTTT. This codes for CASSDGRTTPGELFF. J is TRBJ2-2 and V is TRBV2; TRBD2 might be the D (6 bases). Germline V lookup: CDR1 SNHLY, CDR2 FYNNEI. Trimming cost V 3 bases and J 8 bases, with 16 bases left between them. The CDR3 loop spans 15 amino acids.

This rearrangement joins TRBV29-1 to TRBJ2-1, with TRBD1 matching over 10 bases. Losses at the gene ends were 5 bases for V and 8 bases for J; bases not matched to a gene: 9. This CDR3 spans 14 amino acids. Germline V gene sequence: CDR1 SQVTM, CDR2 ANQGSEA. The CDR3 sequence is CSVTPGQGIHEQFF. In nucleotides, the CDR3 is TGCAGCGTTACCCCGGGACAGGGGATCCATGAGCAGTTCTTC.

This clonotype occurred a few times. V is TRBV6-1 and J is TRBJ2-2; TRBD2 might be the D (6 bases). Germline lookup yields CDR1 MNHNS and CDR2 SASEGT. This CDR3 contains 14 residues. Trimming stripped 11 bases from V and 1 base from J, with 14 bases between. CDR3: CAGREAVNTGELFF. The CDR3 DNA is TGTGCCGGGCGGGAAGCGGTGAACACCGGGGAGCTGTTTTTT.

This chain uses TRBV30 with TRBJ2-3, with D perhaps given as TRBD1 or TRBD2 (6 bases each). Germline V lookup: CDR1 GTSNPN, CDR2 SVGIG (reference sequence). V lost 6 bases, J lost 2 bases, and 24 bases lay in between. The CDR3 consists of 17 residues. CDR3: CACLRRWRGTSTDTQYF. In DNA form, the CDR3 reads TGTGCCTGCTTGCGGAGGTGGAGGGGGACTTCCACAGATACGCAGTATTTT.